The subject of this entry is one T cell receptor beta chain. V lost 4 bases to trimming and J lost 2 bases; unmatched junction nucleotides: 4. CDR1 and CDR2 from the germline V gene are SEHNR and FQNEAQ (reference sequence). The length of the CDR3 is 14 residues. This record belongs to a study of T cells in Graves' hyperthyroidism and ophthalmopathy. Amplification of TCR beta CDR3 regions used RNA as the template. Researchers ran a first-round RT-PCR on the TCR CDR3 using the HTBI primer set. In TCRdb, the multiplex PCR reads were re-called with MiXCR into one record per CDR3 protein. Of approximately 370,000 distinct CDR3 sequences in the sample, approximately 15% were seen once.

This TCR was recovered from a woman aged 25-40 years with Graves' hyperthyroidism. Specimen: blood. The rearrangement links TRBV7-9 to TRBJ2-7, with TRBD1 matching over 8 bases. CDR3 coding DNA: TGTGCCAGCAGCTCACAGGGGGAACCCTACGAGCAGTACTTC. Its protein is CASSSQGEPYEQYF.